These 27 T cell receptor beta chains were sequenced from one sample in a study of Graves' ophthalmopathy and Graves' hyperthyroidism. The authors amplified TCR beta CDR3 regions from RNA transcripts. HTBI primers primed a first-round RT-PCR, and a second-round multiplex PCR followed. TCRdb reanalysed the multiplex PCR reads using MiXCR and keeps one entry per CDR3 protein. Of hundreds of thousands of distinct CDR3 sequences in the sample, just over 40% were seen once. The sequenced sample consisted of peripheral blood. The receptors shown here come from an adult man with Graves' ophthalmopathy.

DNA for the CDR3: TGTGCCAGCAGCTTGATCCATGAGCAGCATAATTCACCCCTCCACTTT. Translation: CASSLIHEQHNSPLHF. This chain links TRBV7-9 with TRBJ1-6; D is uncertain. Trimming stripped 3 bases from V and 5 bases from J, with 14 bases between. The CDR3 extends over 16 amino acids. Per germline, CDR1 SEHNR and CDR2 FQNEAQ (reference sequence).

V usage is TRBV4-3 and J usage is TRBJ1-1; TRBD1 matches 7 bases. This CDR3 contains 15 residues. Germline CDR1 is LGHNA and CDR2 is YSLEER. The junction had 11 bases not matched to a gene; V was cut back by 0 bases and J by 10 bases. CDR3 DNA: TGCGCCAGCAGCCAAGACACCGGGACAGCTCGCGGAGCTTTCTTT. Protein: CASSQDTGTARGAFF.

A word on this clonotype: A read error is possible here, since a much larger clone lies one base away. The CDR3 sequence: CSARDSGRLNTEASF. DNA of the CDR3: TGCAGTGCTAGAGATAGCGGAAGGCTGAACACTGAAGCTTCCTTT. The rearrangement uses TRBV20-1 and TRBJ1-1; D is unclear. CDR1 is DFQATT, CDR2 SNEGSKA, per germline (reference sequence). The CDR3 sequence is 15 residues long.

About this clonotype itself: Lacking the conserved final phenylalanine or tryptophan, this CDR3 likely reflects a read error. The CDR3 loop is CASSLGSGEGTEAFS. In DNA, the CDR3 is TGTGCCAGCAGCCTAGGGTCCGGGGAAGGGACTGAAGCTTTCTCT. The gene calls are TRBV7-2 and TRBJ1-1; D ambiguous. Trimming shortened V by 5 bases and J by 5 bases, and 18 bases separated the two germline ends. The CDR3 loop spans 15 amino acids. CDR1 is SGHTA, CDR2 FQGNSA, per germline.

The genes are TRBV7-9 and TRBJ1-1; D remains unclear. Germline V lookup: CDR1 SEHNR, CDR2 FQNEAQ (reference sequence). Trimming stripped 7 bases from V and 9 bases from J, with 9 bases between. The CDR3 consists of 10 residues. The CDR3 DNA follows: TGTGCCAGCACCCGCTCAAAAGCTTTCTTT. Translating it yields CASTRSKAFF.

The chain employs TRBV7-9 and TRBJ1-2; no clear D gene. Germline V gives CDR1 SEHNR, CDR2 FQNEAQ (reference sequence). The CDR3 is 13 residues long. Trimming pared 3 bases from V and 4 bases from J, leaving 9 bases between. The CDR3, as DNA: TGTGCCAGCAGCTTTTCGAGCTCCTATGGCTACACCTTC. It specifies CASSFSSSYGYTF.

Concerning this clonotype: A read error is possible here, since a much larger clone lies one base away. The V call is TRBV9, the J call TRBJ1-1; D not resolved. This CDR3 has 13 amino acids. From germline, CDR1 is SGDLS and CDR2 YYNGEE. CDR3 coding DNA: TGTGCCAGCAACGTAGGAATGGACACTGAAGCTTTCTTT. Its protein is CASNVGMDTEAFF.

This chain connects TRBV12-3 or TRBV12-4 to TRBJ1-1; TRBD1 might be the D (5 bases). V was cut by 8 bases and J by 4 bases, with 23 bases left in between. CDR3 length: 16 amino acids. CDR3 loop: CASSPQERPLGTEAFF. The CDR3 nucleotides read TGTGCCAGCTCACCACAGGAGCGCCCGCTGGGCACTGAAGCTTTCTTT.

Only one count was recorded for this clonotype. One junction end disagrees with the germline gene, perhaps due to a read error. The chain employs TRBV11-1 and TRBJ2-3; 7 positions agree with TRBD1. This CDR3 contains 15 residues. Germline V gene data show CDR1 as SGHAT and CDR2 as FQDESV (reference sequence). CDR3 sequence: CASSAGQVRTDTQYF. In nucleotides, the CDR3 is TGCGCCAGCAGCGCCGGACAGGTCAGGACAGATACGCAGTATTTT.

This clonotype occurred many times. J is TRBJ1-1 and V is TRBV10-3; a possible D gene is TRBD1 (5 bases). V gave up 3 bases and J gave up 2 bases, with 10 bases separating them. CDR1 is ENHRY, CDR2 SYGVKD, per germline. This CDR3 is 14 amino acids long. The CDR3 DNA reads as TGTGCCATCAGTGATAGGGGAGTCAACACTGAAGCTTTCTTT. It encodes CAISDRGVNTEAFF.

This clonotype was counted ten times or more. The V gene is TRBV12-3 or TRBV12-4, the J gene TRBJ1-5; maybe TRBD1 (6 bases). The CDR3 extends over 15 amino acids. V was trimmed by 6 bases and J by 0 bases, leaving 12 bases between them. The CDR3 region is CASRRTGSSNQPQHF. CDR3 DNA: TGTGCCAGCAGGCGAACAGGGTCTAGCAATCAGCCCCAGCATTTT.

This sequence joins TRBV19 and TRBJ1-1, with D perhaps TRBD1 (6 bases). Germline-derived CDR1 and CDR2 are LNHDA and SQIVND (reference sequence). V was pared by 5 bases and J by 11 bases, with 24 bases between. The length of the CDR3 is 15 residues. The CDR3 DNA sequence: TGTGCCAGTAGTCTCGGTCGGGGACAACCGGTGGAGGCTTTCTTT. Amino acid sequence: CASSLGRGQPVEAFF.

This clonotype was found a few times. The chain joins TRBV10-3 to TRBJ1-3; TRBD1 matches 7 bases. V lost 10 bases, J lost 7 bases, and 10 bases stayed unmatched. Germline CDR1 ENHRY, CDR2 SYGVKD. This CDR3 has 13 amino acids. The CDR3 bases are TGTGCCAGCAGCCCGGGACAGTTCAACACCATATATTTT. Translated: CASSPGQFNTIYF.

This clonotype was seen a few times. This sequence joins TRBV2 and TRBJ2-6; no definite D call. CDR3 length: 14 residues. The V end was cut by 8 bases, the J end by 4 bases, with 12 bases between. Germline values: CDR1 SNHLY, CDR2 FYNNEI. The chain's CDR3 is CASSPASGANVLTF. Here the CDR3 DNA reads TGTGCCAGCTCACCCGCCTCGGGGGCCAACGTCCTGACTTTC.

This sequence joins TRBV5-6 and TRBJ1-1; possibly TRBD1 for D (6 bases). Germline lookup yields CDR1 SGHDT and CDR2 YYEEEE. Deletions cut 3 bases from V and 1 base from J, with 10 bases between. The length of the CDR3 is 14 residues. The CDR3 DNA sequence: TGTGCCAGCAGCTCAGGGGTTGAGAACACTGAAGCTTTCTTT. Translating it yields CASSSGVENTEAFF.

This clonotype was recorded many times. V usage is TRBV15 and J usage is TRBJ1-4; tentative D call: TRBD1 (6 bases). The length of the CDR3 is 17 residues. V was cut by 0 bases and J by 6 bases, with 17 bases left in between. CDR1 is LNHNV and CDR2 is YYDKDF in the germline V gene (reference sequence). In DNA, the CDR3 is TGTGCCACCAGCAGAGATCGGCCAGGGGTTGGGGATGAAAAACTGTTTTTT. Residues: CATSRDRPGVGDEKLFF.

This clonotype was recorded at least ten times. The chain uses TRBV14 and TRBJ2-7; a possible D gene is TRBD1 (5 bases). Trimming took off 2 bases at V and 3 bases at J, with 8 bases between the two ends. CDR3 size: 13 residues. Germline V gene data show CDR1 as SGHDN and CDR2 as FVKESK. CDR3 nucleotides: TGTGCCAGCAGCCAATGGACAAGCTACGAGCAGTACTTC. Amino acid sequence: CASSQWTSYEQYF.

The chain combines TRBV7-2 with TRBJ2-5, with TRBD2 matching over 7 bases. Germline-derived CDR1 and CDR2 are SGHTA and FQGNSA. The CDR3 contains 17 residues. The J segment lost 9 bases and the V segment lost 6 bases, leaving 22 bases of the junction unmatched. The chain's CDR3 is CASSRDRPGTTQGPQYF. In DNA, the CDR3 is TGTGCCAGCAGTCGTGACAGACCTGGGACTACTCAAGGCCCCCAGTACTTC.

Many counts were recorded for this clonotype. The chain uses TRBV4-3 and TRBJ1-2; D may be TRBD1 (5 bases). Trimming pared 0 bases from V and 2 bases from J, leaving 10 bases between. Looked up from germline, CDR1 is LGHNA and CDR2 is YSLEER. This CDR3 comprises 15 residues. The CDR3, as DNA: TGCGCCAGCAGCCAAGAGGCAGGGTGGAACTATGGCTACACCTTC. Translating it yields CASSQEAGWNYGYTF.

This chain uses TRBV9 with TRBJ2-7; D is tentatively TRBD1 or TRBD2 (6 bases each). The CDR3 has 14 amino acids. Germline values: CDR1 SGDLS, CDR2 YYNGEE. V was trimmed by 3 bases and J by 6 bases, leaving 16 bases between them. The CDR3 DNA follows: TGTGCCAGCAGCGCCTCCTCCTGGGGGGCCGAGCAGTACTTC. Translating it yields CASSASSWGAEQYF.

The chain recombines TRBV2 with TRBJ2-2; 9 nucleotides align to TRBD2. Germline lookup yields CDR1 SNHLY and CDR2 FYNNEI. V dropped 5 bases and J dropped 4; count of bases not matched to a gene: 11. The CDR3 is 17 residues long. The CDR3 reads CASSYSISGSSTGELFF. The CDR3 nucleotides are TGTGCCAGCAGTTACTCGATTAGCGGGAGTAGCACCGGGGAGCTGTTTTTT.

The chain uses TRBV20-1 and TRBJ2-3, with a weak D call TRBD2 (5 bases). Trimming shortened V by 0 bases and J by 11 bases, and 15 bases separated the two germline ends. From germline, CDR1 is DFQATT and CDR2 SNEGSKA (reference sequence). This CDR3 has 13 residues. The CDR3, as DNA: TGCAGTGCTAGAGATCATAGTAGTGAGGGGCAGTATTTT. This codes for CSARDHSSEGQYF.

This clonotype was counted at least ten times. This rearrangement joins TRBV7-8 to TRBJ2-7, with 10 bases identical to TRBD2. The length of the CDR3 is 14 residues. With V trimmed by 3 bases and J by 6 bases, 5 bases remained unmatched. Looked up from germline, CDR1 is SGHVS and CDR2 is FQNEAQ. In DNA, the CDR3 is TGTGCCAGCAGCTTCGAGCGGGAGGGCGGCGAGCAGTACTTC. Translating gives CASSFEREGGEQYF.

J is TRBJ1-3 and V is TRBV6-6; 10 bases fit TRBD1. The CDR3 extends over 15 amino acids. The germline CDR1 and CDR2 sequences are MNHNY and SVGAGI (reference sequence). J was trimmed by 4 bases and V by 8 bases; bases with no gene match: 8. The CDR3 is CASSPGTGEGNTIYF. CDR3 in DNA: TGTGCCAGCTCACCGGGGACAGGGGAAGGAAACACCATATATTTT.

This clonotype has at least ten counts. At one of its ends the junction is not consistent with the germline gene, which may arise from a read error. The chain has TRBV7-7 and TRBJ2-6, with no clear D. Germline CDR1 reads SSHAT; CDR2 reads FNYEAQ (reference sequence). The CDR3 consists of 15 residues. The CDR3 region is CASSPSAAGANVLTF. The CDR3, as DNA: TGTGCTAGCAGCCCCTCCGCCGCTGGGGCCAACGTCCTGACTTTC.

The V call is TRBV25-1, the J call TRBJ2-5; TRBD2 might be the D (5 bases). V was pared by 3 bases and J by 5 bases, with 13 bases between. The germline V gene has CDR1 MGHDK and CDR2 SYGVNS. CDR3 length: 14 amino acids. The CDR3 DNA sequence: TGTGCCAGCAGTGAGACGAGGGCGCGGGAGACCCAGTACTTC. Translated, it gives CASSETRARETQYF.

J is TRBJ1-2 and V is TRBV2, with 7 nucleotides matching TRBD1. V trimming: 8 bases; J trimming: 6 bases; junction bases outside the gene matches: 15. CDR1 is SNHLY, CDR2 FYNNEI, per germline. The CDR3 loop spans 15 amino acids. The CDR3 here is CASSPRSGGFDGYTF. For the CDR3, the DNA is TGTGCCAGCTCACCAAGGTCAGGGGGATTCGATGGCTACACCTTC.